Presented here are 25 T cell receptor beta chains from one specimen sequenced in a study of CD8 T cells in Susac syndrome (dated by TCRdb to about 2019). The protocol used for the library was the immunoSEQ multiplex PCR assay. RNA was extracted using the RNeasy kit, and roughly 0.5 to 1 ug of the RNA was reverse transcribed with random hexamers. The public reads were quality trimmed at Q25 with fastp and then assembled into clones with MiXCR by TCRdb, keeping productive beta chains. Each entry is one CDR3 protein sequence, shown with its most common DNA and genes. This sample comprises about 300,000 distinct CDR3 sequences, 75% to 90% of them detected only once. Approximately 0.18% of the sample lies in the top ten. Input material: CD8+ T cells from PBMCs. These TCRs come from a human donor with multiple sclerosis.

The chain employs TRBV29-1 and TRBJ1-1, with D perhaps matching TRBD1 (5 bases). The germline V gene has CDR1 SQVTM and CDR2 ANQGSEA. Trimming took off 5 bases at V and 6 bases at J, with 16 bases between the two ends. The CDR3 length is 13 residues. The CDR3 nucleotides are TGCAGCGTTTTACAGGTCACGGGGGCTGAAGCTTTCTTT. This encodes CSVLQVTGAEAFF.

The CDR3 loop reads CASSQDPIQPIETQYF. The CDR3 region has the DNA TGTGCCAGCAGCCAAGATCCCATCCAGCCTATTGAGACCCAGTACTTC. V usage is TRBV14 and J usage is TRBJ2-5, with D unclear. Germline CDR1 and CDR2: SGHDN and FVKESK. The CDR3 is 16 amino acids. The V end was cut by 0 bases, the J end by 5 bases, with 16 bases between.

The chain joins TRBV7-9 to TRBJ2-1; D gene ambiguous. This CDR3 spans 15 amino acids. The germline V gene encodes CDR1 SEHNR and CDR2 FQNEAQ (reference sequence). Trimming shortened V by 6 bases and J by 5 bases, and 17 bases separated the two germline ends. DNA of the CDR3: TGTGCCAGCAGTTCACTGGAGTGGCCTAACAATGAGCAGTTCTTC. Translation: CASSSLEWPNNEQFF.

The V call is TRBV3-1, the J call TRBJ2-1, with a possible D match to TRBD1 (6 bases). V gave up 0 bases and J gave up 8 bases, with 8 bases separating them. This CDR3 spans 13 amino acids. Germline V CDR1 and CDR2: LGHDT, YNNKEL (reference sequence). The DNA for the CDR3 is TGTGCCAGCAGCCAAGATGGGGGCCATGAGCAGTTCTTC. Protein product: CASSQDGGHEQFF.

This clonotype appeared a single time. The chain joins TRBV21-1 to TRBJ2-1; the table's D call, TRBD1, has no DNA check behind it. TRBV21-1 is a listed pseudogene. This CDR3 comprises 13 residues. Here the CDR3 DNA reads TGTGCCAGCAGCAGGGGAACCCGGGACAGGGTCCCTTTC. Its protein is CASSRGTRDRVPF.

CDR3 coding DNA: TGCGCCAGCAGCTTGGTTCGATTAACAGGGGGCTTCTACGAGCAGTACTTC. It yields the protein CASSLVRLTGGFYEQYF. The V and J genes are TRBV5-1 and TRBJ2-7; 9 nucleotides line up with TRBD1. Germline V gene lookup returns CDR1 SGHRS and CDR2 YFSETQ. The V and J ends lost 0 bases and 3 bases, in that order; junction bases with no gene match: 10. CDR3 length: 17 residues. The full variable domain, completed using reference TRBV5-1 and TRBJ2-7, is KAGVTQTPRYLIKTRGQQVTLSCSPISGHRSVSWYQQTPGQGLQFLFEYFSETQRNKGNFPGRFSGRQFSNSRSEMNVSTLELGDSALYLCASSLVRLTGGFYEQYFGPGTRLTVT.

The chain couples TRBV28 to TRBJ2-3; 12 nucleotides agree with TRBD2. Trimming removed 10 bases from V and 6 bases from J; junction bases left unmatched: 11. The CDR3 spans 15 residues. Germline V gene sequence: CDR1 MDHEN, CDR2 SYDVKM. The CDR3 loop reads CATRFLAGGVDTQYF. In nucleotides, the CDR3 is TGTGCCACCCGATTCCTAGCGGGAGGGGTCGATACGCAGTATTTT.

The chain carries TRBV27 and TRBJ1-2; no clear D. This CDR3 region has 13 residues. The V gene's germline CDR1 is MNHEY and CDR2 SMNVEV (reference sequence). Deletions cut 9 bases from V and 5 bases from J, with 16 bases between. DNA for the CDR3: TGTGCCAGTCAGCCAACGGGGTCTTATGGCTACACCTTC. This encodes CASQPTGSYGYTF.

This chain uses TRBV7-2 with TRBJ2-1; 11 bases are shared with TRBD2. Trimming at V came to 5 bases and at J to 7 bases, leaving 10 bases not matched to a gene. The CDR3 is 16 residues long. CDR1 and CDR2 from the germline V gene are SGHTA and FQGNSA. CDR3 bases: TGTGCCAGCAGCCCTAATTCGCTAGCGGGAGGTAATGAGCAGTTCTTC. The encoded protein is CASSPNSLAGGNEQFF. The whole variable domain, filled in from reference TRBV7-2 and TRBJ2-1, reads GAGVSQSPSNKVTEKGKDVELRCDPISGHTALYWYRQSLGQGLEFLIYFQGNSAPDKSGLPSDRFSAERTGGSVSTLTIQRTQQEDSAVYLCASSPNSLAGGNEQFFGPGTRLTVL.

The sample holds one count of this clonotype. V usage is TRBV12-3 or TRBV12-4 and J usage is TRBJ2-1; TRBD2 agrees at 8 bases. With 7 bases clipped from V and 7 bases from J, the junction kept 15 bases outside the gene matches. This CDR3 spans 16 amino acids. The CDR3 sequence: CASTPSGSLGGNEQFF. The CDR3 nucleotides are TGTGCCAGCACCCCAAGCGGGAGTCTAGGGGGGAATGAGCAGTTCTTC.

The rearrangement joins TRBV6-2 or TRBV6-3 to TRBJ2-3; 7 nucleotides agree with TRBD2. The ends lost 2 bases at V and 2 bases at J; junction bases unmatched: 10. Germline assignment: CDR1 MNHEY and CDR2 SVGEGT. The CDR3 totals 17 residues. CDR3 sequence reads: CASSYDKKRGFTDTQYF. The CDR3 bases are TGTGCCAGCAGTTACGATAAAAAGCGGGGTTTCACAGATACGCAGTATTTT.

The V gene is TRBV4-1, the J gene TRBJ2-3; D is possibly TRBD1 (6 bases). CDR3 length: 16 amino acids. Germline loops: CDR1 MGHRA, CDR2 YSYEKL. V was shortened by 1 base and J by 2 bases, with 13 bases between the two germline ends. CDR3 sequence: CASSQVTGRFTDTQYF. As DNA, the CDR3 is TGCGCCAGCAGCCAAGTGACAGGAAGATTCACAGATACGCAGTATTTT.

The chain joins TRBV7-9 to TRBJ1-5, with 8 bases that match TRBD1. With V trimmed by 6 bases and J by 6 bases, 7 bases remained unmatched. The CDR3 length is 14 residues. Germline V gene lookup returns CDR1 SEHNR and CDR2 FQNEAQ (reference sequence). CDR3 sequence (DNA): TGTGCCAGCAGTTATGGACAGGGCAGTCAGCCCCAGCATTTT. Translated: CASSYGQGSQPQHF.

The sample holds a few counts of this clonotype. DNA for the CDR3: TGTGCCAGCAGTTTGTCTGGAAACACCATATATTTT. Translation gives CASSLSGNTIYF. V is TRBV12-3 or TRBV12-4 and J is TRBJ1-3; D gene unclear. The CDR3 contains 12 residues. Trimming shortened V by 3 bases and J by 1 base, and 1 base separated the two germline ends.

The chain couples TRBV7-6 to TRBJ2-2; D unclear. This CDR3 is built from 15 residues. V lost 0 bases, J lost 6 bases, and 11 bases lay in between. Per germline, CDR1 SGHVS and CDR2 FNYEAQ. CDR3 in amino acids: CASSLALGESGELFF. Written as DNA, the CDR3 is TGTGCCAGCAGCTTAGCGCTTGGAGAGTCCGGGGAGCTGTTTTTT.

The gene calls are TRBV25-1 and TRBJ2-2; the match to TRBD1 covers 12 bases. Germline V gene sequence: CDR1 MGHDK, CDR2 SYGVNS. J lost 2 bases, V lost 5 bases, and 15 bases had no gene match. The CDR3 runs to 20 residues. The CDR3 loop is CASSLHSTGQGARNTGELFF. DNA of the CDR3: TGTGCCAGCAGTCTCCACTCCACGGGACAGGGGGCACGTAACACCGGGGAGCTGTTTTTT.

The rearrangement joins TRBV12-2 to TRBJ1-4; the listed D gene, TRBD1, was not tested against the DNA. TRBV12-2 counts as a pseudogene. The CDR3 spans 14 residues. The CDR3 loop reads CASRLDRDLEKLFF. The CDR3 region has the DNA TGTGCAAGTCGCTTAGACAGGGATCTTGAAAAACTGTTTTTT.

The CDR3 loop is CASSSNLAGLSYEQYF. The CDR3 DNA follows: TGTGCCAGCAGCTCCAACTTAGCGGGCCTCTCCTACGAGCAGTACTTC. This chain joins TRBV5-4 and TRBJ2-7; TRBD2 matches at 7 bases. Germline CDR1 SGHNT, CDR2 YYREEE (reference sequence). The trim removed 3 bases at V and 0 bases at J, leaving 9 bases unmatched. The CDR3 has 16 amino acids.

This clonotype occurred a few times. The V call is TRBV6-1, the J call TRBJ2-1, with 11 bases identical to TRBD2. The germline gives CDR1 MNHNS, CDR2 SASEGT. V trimming: 6 bases; J trimming: 0 bases; junction bases outside the gene matches: 1. The CDR3 has 15 residues. The CDR3 here is CASRLAGVSYNEQFF. For the CDR3, the DNA is TGTGCCAGCAGACTAGCGGGAGTCTCCTACAATGAGCAGTTCTTC.

The chain employs TRBV9 and TRBJ2-1, with 8 bases aligning to TRBD2. The J segment lost 6 bases and the V segment lost 2 bases, leaving 1 base of the junction unmatched. The CDR3 is made up of 13 amino acids. CDR1 and CDR2 (germline): SGDLS, YYNGEE. The CDR3 DNA reads TGTGCCAGCAGCGTTAGCGGGGCCAATGAGCAGTTCTTC. It translates to CASSVSGANEQFF.

The J gene is TRBJ1-2, the V gene TRBV19; no clear D gene. Deletions cut 1 base from V and 2 bases from J, with 11 bases between. The V gene's germline CDR1 is LNHDA and CDR2 SQIVND (reference sequence). This CDR3 comprises 15 residues. The DNA for the CDR3 is TGTGCCAGTAGTATAGGTGGTCGCAGCAACTATGGCTACACCTTC. It yields the protein CASSIGGRSNYGYTF.

The chain's CDR3 is CASSWTGGVSPLHF. CDR3 nucleotide sequence: TGTGCCAGCAGTTGGACAGGGGGGGTTTCACCCCTCCACTTT. The chain carries TRBV27 and TRBJ1-6; 10 bases match TRBD1. Germline CDR1 and CDR2: MNHEY and SMNVEV (reference sequence). The CDR3 has 14 residues. V lost 4 bases, J lost 9 bases, and 3 bases stayed unmatched.

The chain joins TRBV4-3 to TRBJ2-2, with D unclear. This CDR3 spans 16 amino acids. The V end was cut by 0 bases, the J end by 4 bases, with 12 bases between. Germline V gene lookup returns CDR1 LGHNA and CDR2 YSLEER. The CDR3: CASSQDLGRTTGELFF. CDR3 coding DNA: TGCGCCAGCAGCCAAGATTTGGGTAGGACCACCGGGGAGCTGTTTTTT.

The rearrangement links TRBV9 to TRBJ1-6, with TRBD1 identical over 7 bases. Germline-derived CDR1 and CDR2 are SGDLS and YYNGEE. After removal of 4 bases from V and 3 bases from J, the junction contained 7 bases not matched to a gene. CDR3 length equals 16 residues. The CDR3 DNA sequence: TGTGCCAGCAGCCTGTCCGGGACAGACTATAATTCACCCCTCCACTTT. Protein sequence: CASSLSGTDYNSPLHF.

The rearrangement joins TRBV11-3 to TRBJ2-5, with D tentatively TRBD1 or TRBD2 (5 bases each). With 5 bases removed from V and 2 bases from J, the gap between germline ends came to 15 bases. CDR1 SGHNT and CDR2 YENEEA come from the germline V gene. This CDR3 is built from 15 residues. The CDR3 region has the DNA TGTGCCAGCAGCCCCGGGGACGGGAAGCAAGAGACCCAGTACTTC. Residues: CASSPGDGKQETQYF.